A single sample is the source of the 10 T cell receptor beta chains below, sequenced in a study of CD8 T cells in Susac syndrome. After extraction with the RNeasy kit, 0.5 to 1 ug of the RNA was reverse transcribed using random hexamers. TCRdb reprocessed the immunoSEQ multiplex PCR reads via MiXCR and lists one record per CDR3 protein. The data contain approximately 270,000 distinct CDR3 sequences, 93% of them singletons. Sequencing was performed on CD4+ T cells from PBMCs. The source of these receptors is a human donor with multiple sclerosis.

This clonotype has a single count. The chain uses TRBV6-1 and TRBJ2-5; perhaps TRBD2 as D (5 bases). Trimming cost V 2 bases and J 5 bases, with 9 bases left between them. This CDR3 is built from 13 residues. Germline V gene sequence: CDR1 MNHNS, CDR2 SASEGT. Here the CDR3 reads CASSETSKETQYF. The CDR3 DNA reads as TGTGCCAGCAGTGAAACTAGTAAGGAGACCCAGTACTTC.

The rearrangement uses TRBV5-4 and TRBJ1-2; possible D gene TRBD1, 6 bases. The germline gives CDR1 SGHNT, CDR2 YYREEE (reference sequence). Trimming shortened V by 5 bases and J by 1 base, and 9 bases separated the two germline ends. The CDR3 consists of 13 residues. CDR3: CASRGGGNYGYTF. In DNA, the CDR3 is TGTGCCAGCAGAGGAGGGGGTAACTATGGCTACACCTTC.

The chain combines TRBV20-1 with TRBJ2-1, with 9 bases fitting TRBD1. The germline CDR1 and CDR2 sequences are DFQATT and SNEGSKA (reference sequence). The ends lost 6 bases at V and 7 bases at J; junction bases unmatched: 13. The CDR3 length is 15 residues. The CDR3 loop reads CSAPYSGTGLNEQFF. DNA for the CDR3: TGCAGTGCCCCCTACTCCGGGACAGGGCTTAATGAGCAGTTCTTC.

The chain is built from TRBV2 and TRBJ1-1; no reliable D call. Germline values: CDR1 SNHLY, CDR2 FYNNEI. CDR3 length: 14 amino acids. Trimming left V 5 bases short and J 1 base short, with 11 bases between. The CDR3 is CASSREGANTEAFF. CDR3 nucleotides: TGTGCCAGCAGTAGGGAGGGTGCGAACACTGAAGCTTTCTTT.

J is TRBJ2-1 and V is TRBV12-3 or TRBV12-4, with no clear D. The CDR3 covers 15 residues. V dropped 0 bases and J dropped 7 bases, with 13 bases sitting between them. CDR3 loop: CASSLAWRSGNEQFF. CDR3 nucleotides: TGTGCCAGCAGTTTAGCGTGGCGGTCCGGGAATGAGCAGTTCTTC.

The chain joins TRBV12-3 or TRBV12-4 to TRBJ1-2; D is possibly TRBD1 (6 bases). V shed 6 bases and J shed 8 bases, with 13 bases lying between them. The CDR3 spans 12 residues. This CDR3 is CASRGGSKGYTF. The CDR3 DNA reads TGTGCCAGCAGGGGGGGCAGCAAAGGCTACACCTTC.

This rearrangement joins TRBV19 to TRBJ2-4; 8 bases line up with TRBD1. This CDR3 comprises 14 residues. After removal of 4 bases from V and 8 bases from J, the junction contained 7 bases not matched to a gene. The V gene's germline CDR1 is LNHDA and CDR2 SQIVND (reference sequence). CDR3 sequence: CASSSQGALHIQYF. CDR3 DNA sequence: TGTGCCAGTAGTAGCCAGGGGGCACTCCACATTCAGTACTTC.

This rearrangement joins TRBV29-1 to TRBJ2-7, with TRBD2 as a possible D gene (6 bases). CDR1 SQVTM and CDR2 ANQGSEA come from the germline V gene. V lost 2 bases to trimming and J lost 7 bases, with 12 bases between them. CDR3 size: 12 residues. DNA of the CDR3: TGCAGCGTTGAATGGGGGGTGGGGGAGCAGTACTTC. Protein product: CSVEWGVGEQYF.

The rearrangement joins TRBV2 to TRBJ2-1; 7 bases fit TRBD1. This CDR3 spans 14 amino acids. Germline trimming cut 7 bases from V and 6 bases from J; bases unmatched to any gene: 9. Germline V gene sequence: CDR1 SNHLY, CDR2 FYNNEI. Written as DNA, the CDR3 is TGTGCCAGCATGGTCGGGACAGTAAGCAATGAGCAGTTCTTC. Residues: CASMVGTVSNEQFF.

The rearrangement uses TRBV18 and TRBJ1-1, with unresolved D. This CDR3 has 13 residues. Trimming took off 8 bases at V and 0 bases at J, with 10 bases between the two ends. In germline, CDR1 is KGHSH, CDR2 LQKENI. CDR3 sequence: CASVPRMNTEAFF. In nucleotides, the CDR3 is TGTGCCAGCGTCCCCCGAATGAACACTGAAGCTTTCTTT.